This T cell receptor beta chain was found in a study of blood T cell repertoires in COVID-19. Germline V gene lookup returns CDR1 SGHAT and CDR2 FQDESV (reference sequence). V lost 2 bases and J 10 bases, leaving 12 bases between the germline ends. The CDR3 consists of 13 residues. TCRdb's table, derived via immunoSEQ multiplex PCR, lists solely in-frame clones and lacks some. Of 180,000 or so clones detected, approximately 86% appear once; the ten largest clones hold under 3.5%. Sample: peripheral blood. This clonotype was obtained from a woman aged 25 to 45 with active or convalescent COVID-19. This chain connects TRBV11-1 to TRBJ2-1, with D possibly TRBD2 on 6 matching bases. CDR3 amino acids: CASSLRTAGEQFF. CDR3 bases: TGTGCCAGCAGCTTACGAACCGCGGGAGAGCAGTTCTTC.